The 13 T cell receptor beta chains below come from one sample, sequenced in a study of T cell repertoires in cytomegalovirus infection. Their cognate antigens are unknown. One entry per CDR3 protein results from TCRdb running MiXCR on the reads. The sample has hundreds of thousands of distinct CDR3 sequences, about 33% seen once; the top ten hold roughly a sixth. The material sequenced was cultured PBMCs, taken from culture after CMV antigen stimulation. The receptors derive from a human donor in good health (CMV status not recorded). Some clones in this sample may be carry-over from other donors' samples.

The CDR3 protein is CASSLGLGVFNEQFF. DNA of the CDR3: TGTGCCAGCAGCTTAGGACTAGGAGTTTTCAATGAGCAGTTCTTC. V and J are TRBV7-2 and TRBJ2-1, with D maybe TRBD2 (6 bases). The V end lost 1 base, the J end lost 6 bases, and 13 bases lay between the germline ends. The CDR3 contains 15 residues. Germline CDR1 SGHTA, CDR2 FQGNSA.

The chain combines TRBV6-1 with TRBJ1-2; 7 bases are shared with TRBD1. CDR1 MNHNS and CDR2 SASEGT come from the germline V gene. This CDR3 comprises 14 residues. Trimming removed 6 bases from V and 2 bases from J; junction bases left unmatched: 6. CDR3 DNA: TGTGCCAGCAGGAAGGGACAGACCAACTATGGCTACACCTTC. Translating gives CASRKGQTNYGYTF.

On this clonotype: A much larger clone differs by one base, so this may be a read error. J is TRBJ1-1 and V is TRBV7-2, with D hard to call. The germline V gene has CDR1 SGHTA and CDR2 FQGNSA. The CDR3 covers 13 residues. The CDR3 is CASSLTRNTEALF. The CDR3 region has the DNA TGTGCCAGCAGCTTAACCCGGAACACTGAAGCTCTCTTT.

About this clonotype itself: An end of the junction differs from the germline gene, which may be a read error. The chain joins TRBV4-3 to TRBJ1-1; D remains ambiguous. This CDR3 is 15 amino acids long. Germline loops: CDR1 LGHNA, CDR2 YSLEER. For the CDR3, the DNA is TGCGCCAGCAGCCCCCGGGCAGTGGAGAACACTGAAACTTTCTTT. Its protein product is CASSPRAVENTETFF.

This clonotype was detected only a few times. This chain links TRBV12-3 or TRBV12-4 with TRBJ1-1, with 12 bases that match TRBD1. The CDR3 spans 17 residues. Trimming cost V 5 bases and J 5 bases; bases outside gene matches: 12. In nucleotides, the CDR3 is TGTGCCAGCAGTGAATGGGACAGGGGGCGGGGTGGGACTGAAGCTTTCTTT. Its translation is CASSEWDRGRGGTEAFF.

The rearrangement joins TRBV7-2 to TRBJ2-2; TRBD2 matches 10 bases. CDR1 is SGHTA and CDR2 is FQGNSA in the germline V gene. This CDR3 has 17 residues. The V and J ends lost 0 bases and 2 bases, in that order; junction bases with no gene match: 3. This CDR3 is CASSLAAGGINTGELFF. Written as DNA, the CDR3 is TGTGCCAGCAGCTTAGCAGCGGGAGGGATCAACACCGGGGAGCTGTTTTTT.

CDR3 amino acids: CASSQDGRTVNEQFF. In nucleotides, the CDR3 is TGCGCCAGCAGCCAAGATGGCCGGACGGTCAATGAGCAGTTCTTC. The V call is TRBV4-1, the J call TRBJ2-1; unclear D gene. Per germline, CDR1 MGHRA and CDR2 YSYEKL. The CDR3 extends over 15 amino acids. V was cut by 0 bases and J by 6 bases, with 12 bases left in between.

This clonotype was counted at least ten times. V usage is TRBV7-2 and J usage is TRBJ2-7; maybe TRBD1 (5 bases). In germline, CDR1 is SGHTA, CDR2 FQGNSA. Trimming cost V 1 base and J 4 bases, with 8 bases left between them. The CDR3 runs 13 residues. Here the CDR3 DNA reads TGTGCCAGCAGCTTAGGCAGGGAATACGAGCAGTACTTC. This encodes CASSLGREYEQYF. Full variable domain (missing parts from reference TRBV7-2 and TRBJ2-7): GAGVSQSPSNKVTEKGKDVELRCDPISGHTALYWYRQSLGQGLEFLIYFQGNSAPDKSGLPSDRFSAERTGGSVSTLTIQRTQQEDSAVYLCASSLGREYEQYFGPGTRLTVT.

The chain recombines TRBV11-1 with TRBJ2-5, with D possibly called TRBD1 or TRBD2 (5 bases each). V was cut by 4 bases and J by 5 bases, with 14 bases left in between. The CDR3 extends over 14 amino acids. CDR1 and CDR2 from the germline V gene are SGHAT and FQDESV (reference sequence). The CDR3 reads CASSSTKEGETQYF. CDR3 in DNA: TGTGCCAGCAGCTCGACTAAAGAGGGGGAGACCCAGTACTTC. The full variable domain, its missing parts supplied by reference TRBV11-1 and TRBJ2-5, is EAEVAQSPRYKITEKSQAVAFWCDPISGHATLYWYRQILGQGPELLVQFQDESVVDDSQLPKDRFSAERLKGVDSTLKIQPAELGDSAMYLCASSSTKEGETQYFGPGTRLLVL.

J is TRBJ2-5 and V is TRBV20-1; no reliable D call. The CDR3 has 15 amino acids. Per the germline V gene, CDR1 is DFQATT and CDR2 is SNEGSKA (reference sequence). V was cut by 0 bases and J by 3 bases, with 14 bases left in between. The DNA for the CDR3 is TGCAGTGCTAGAGACTCCTACAAAAGCGAAGAGACCCAGTACTTC. Encoded protein: CSARDSYKSEETQYF.

The V call is TRBV7-2, the J call TRBJ2-7; D may be TRBD1 or TRBD2 (5 bases each). The germline gives CDR1 SGHTA, CDR2 FQGNSA. This CDR3 is built from 14 residues. The CDR3 nucleotides are TGTGCCAGCAGCTCGGGACGTTTCTCCTACGAGGAGTACGTC. Its translation is CASSSGRFSYEEYV.

This sequence joins TRBV4-3 and TRBJ2-5; TRBD1 agrees at 9 bases. Germline CDR1 is LGHNA and CDR2 is YSLEER. Unmatched junction bases numbered 13, after V lost 0 bases and J lost 5 bases. CDR3 length: 18 amino acids. The CDR3 protein is CASSQDLSFGQGLETQYF. The CDR3 DNA is TGCGCCAGCAGCCAAGATTTGTCGTTCGGACAGGGGTTGGAGACCCAGTACTTC.

This clonotype was detected a few times. The chain joins TRBV28 to TRBJ1-5; D is unresolved. There are 14 residues in the CDR3. With 8 bases removed from V and 4 bases from J, the gap between germline ends came to 15 bases. Germline lookup yields CDR1 MDHEN and CDR2 SYDVKM. The CDR3 DNA follows: TGTGCCAGCGCGAAGTGGGTGGAAAATCAGCCCCAGCATTTT. Translation: CASAKWVENQPQHF.